This TCR beta chain was sequenced for a study of T cell changes during pregnancy in multiple sclerosis. The method was immunoSEQ multiplex PCR; TCRdb's version includes in-frame clones alone and lacks a portion of them. Among about 40,000 clones listed, about 88% were seen once. V dropped 2 bases and J dropped 3 bases, with 13 bases sitting between them. This CDR3 spans 16 amino acids. Germline V gives CDR1 MNHEY, CDR2 SVGAGI. This material consisted of CD4+ T cells from peripheral blood mononuclear cells, taken in the first trimester of pregnancy. The gene calls are TRBV6-5 and TRBJ2-2; the D gene is possibly TRBD1 (5 bases). The clonotype was recovered from a female donor with multiple sclerosis, enrolled in a pregnancy study. The CDR3 here is CASSYVRQHYTGELFF. The CDR3 nucleotides read TGTGCCAGCAGTTACGTACGACAGCATTACACCGGGGAGCTGTTTTTT.